These 15 T cell receptor beta chains came from one sample sequenced in a study of tumor-infiltrating lymphocytes in primary liver carcinoma. Unsorted whole blood supplied the RNA, and germline DNA was extracted too. Total RNA (roughly 530 ng) served as template for TCR beta cDNA synthesis primed by a constant-region primer. Sequencing libraries for TCR beta derived from three nested multiplex PCR rounds that used slightly modified ARM-PCR. Each of the first two PCR rounds ran approximately 11 cycles with TRBV1-TRBV30 forward and C-beta reverse primers. TCRdb re-called the multiplex PCR reads with MiXCR, one entry per CDR3 protein. The sample shows some 320,000 distinct CDR3 sequences, 50% to 70% of them seen only once. The sequencing sample was made of peripheral blood. Receptor source: a man in his forties with primary liver carcinoma and hepatitis B virus infection.

A remark on this clonotype: The junction does not match germline at one end; this may be a read error. The chain has TRBV11-2 and TRBJ2-3; 11 nucleotides match TRBD1. This CDR3 region has 16 residues. Germline CDR1 reads SGHAT; CDR2 reads FQNNGV. CDR3 DNA sequence: TGTGCTAGCAGCCGTGGACAGGGGGCGAACACAGATACGAAGTATTTT. Translation gives CASSRGQGANTDTKYF.

The chain combines TRBV5-1 with TRBJ2-2; 9 bases are a match to TRBD1. CDR3 length: 15 amino acids. The germline gives CDR1 SGHRS, CDR2 YFSETQ. J lost 4 bases, V lost 4 bases, and 5 bases had no gene match. CDR3 amino acids: CASSRETGGTGELFF. Written as DNA, the CDR3 is TGCGCCAGCAGCCGAGAGACAGGGGGCACCGGGGAGCTGTTTTTT.

For this clonotype: Mismatch with germline at one junction end may stem from a read error. This chain uses TRBV6-1 with TRBJ2-1; D not resolved. The CDR3 is made up of 10 amino acids. Germline values: CDR1 MNHNS, CDR2 SASEGT. In nucleotides, the CDR3 is TGTGCCAGCAGCTACGATGAGCAGTCCTTC. Translating gives CASSYDEQSF.

This clonotype was counted once. The V call is TRBV4-2, the J call TRBJ2-7; 7 nucleotides align to TRBD2. Germline values: CDR1 LGHNA, CDR2 YNFKEQ. The V segment lost 0 bases and the J segment 9 bases; nucleotides outside the gene matches: 11. This CDR3 is 15 amino acids long. Here the CDR3 DNA reads TGTGCCAGCAGCCAAGATTTCGGGAGGCTTAGTGTGCAGTACTTC. The encoded protein is CASSQDFGRLSVQYF.

Comments on this clonotype: A read error is possible here, since a much larger clone lies one base away. V gene TRBV6-5 combines with J gene TRBJ2-1; no clear D gene. The J call may be wrong; the DNA end is better matched by TRBJ2-7. The germline V gene encodes CDR1 MNHEY and CDR2 SVGAGI. The CDR3 sequence is 13 residues long. The CDR3 DNA reads TGTGCCAGCAGTTCGCACTCGGATGGTGAGCAGTACTTC. Its protein is CASSSHSDGEQYF.

As for this clonotype: One end of the junction does not line up with germline, which may come from a read error. The rearrangement links TRBV11-2 to TRBJ1-2, with TRBD1 identical over 7 bases. Germline assignment: CDR1 SGHAT and CDR2 FQNNGV. The CDR3 length is 13 residues. The CDR3 spells CASSLVQGLGYTF. DNA of the CDR3: TGTGCTAGCAGCTTGGTACAGGGGCTTGGCTACACCTTC.

Worth noting for this clonotype: A junction boundary mismatches the germline segment, possibly from a read error. J is TRBJ1-5 and V is TRBV4-1, with D possibly matching TRBD1 (6 bases). Looked up from germline, CDR1 is MGHRA and CDR2 is YSYEKL. The CDR3 is made up of 15 amino acids. As DNA, the CDR3 is TGCGCCAGCAGTCCCATAGGGGGGAGCAAACAGCCCCAGCATTTT. It yields the protein CASSPIGGSKQPQHF.

Comments on this clonotype: This may be a read error, as it is one base from a much larger clone. The chain uses TRBV29-1 and TRBJ2-5; 9 bases match TRBD2. The CDR3 covers 14 residues. Germline CDR1 and CDR2: SQVTM and ANQGSEA. Written as DNA, the CDR3 is TGCGGCACATCGACTAGCGGTATAAAAGAGACCCAGTACTTC. It is translated as CGTSTSGIKETQYF.

V is TRBV21-1 and J is TRBJ2-7; the listed D gene, TRBD1, was not tested against the DNA. TRBV21-1 is labeled a pseudogene. CDR3 length equals 17 residues. CDR3 sequence (DNA): TGTGCCAGCAGTGCCTTTACAGGCTGCAGGAAATCCTACGAGCAGTACTTC. It yields the protein CASSAFTGCRKSYEQYF.

This chain joins TRBV6-1 and TRBJ2-6; no reliable D call. The ends were cut back, 2 bases at V and 12 bases at J, with 14 bases in the middle. Germline V CDR1 and CDR2: MNHNS, SASEGT. The CDR3 spans 14 residues. This CDR3 is CASSETGVGRVLTF. The CDR3 bases are TGTGCCAGCAGTGAAACGGGCGTCGGACGCGTCCTGACTTTC.

As regards this clonotype: At one end the junction does not follow the germline gene, possibly because of a read error. This chain links TRBV11-3 with TRBJ2-7; TRBD1 matches 7 bases. CDR3 length: 12 residues. Germline V gene lookup returns CDR1 SGHNT and CDR2 YENEEA. The CDR3 sequence is CASSWDSYEHYF. The CDR3 coding sequence is TGTGCCAGCAGTTGGGACAGCTACGAGCACTACTTC.

Remarks on this clonotype: Relative to the germline gene, one junction end is altered; a read error may explain this. The gene calls are TRBV5-5 and TRBJ2-2, with D possibly being TRBD2 (5 bases). Germline V CDR1 and CDR2: SGHKS, YYEKEE (reference sequence). The CDR3 is made up of 12 amino acids. CDR3 sequence: CASRPNTGEPFF. The CDR3 coding sequence is TGTGCCAGCAGACCAAACACCGGGGAGCCGTTTTTT.

Of note for this clonotype: Sequence at one end of the junction differs from germline and may be a read error. V and J are TRBV11-1 and TRBJ2-5; D is ambiguous. Germline CDR1 SGHAT, CDR2 FQDESV (reference sequence). The CDR3 runs to 13 residues. The CDR3 nucleotides read TGTGTCAGCAGCTTCGGAGTCAAAGAGACCCAGTACTTC. Translation gives CVSSFGVKETQYF.

Comment on this clonotype: With a much larger clone just one base away, this may be a read error. The rearrangement joins TRBV6-2 or TRBV6-3 to TRBJ1-5; D is ambiguous. The CDR3 covers 17 residues. Germline CDR1 and CDR2: MNHEY and SVGEGT. Trimming took off 6 bases at V and 5 bases at J, with 23 bases between the two ends. The CDR3 DNA sequence: TGTGCCAGCAGACCTAGCTTTCTCCGAGGCCTACATCAGCCCCAGCATTTT. The encoded protein is CASRPSFLRGLHQPQHF.

This clonotype was seen at least ten times. The chain is built from TRBV14 and TRBJ1-4; tentatively, D is TRBD1 (5 bases). The germline gives CDR1 SGHDN, CDR2 FVKESK. Trimming left V 3 bases short and J 8 bases short, with 13 bases between. The CDR3 has 14 residues. CDR3 coding DNA: TGTGCCAGCAGCCAGGGGCGTCGGCGAGAAAAACTGTTTTTT. It codes for CASSQGRRREKLFF.